This T cell receptor (beta chain) derives from a study of Ad26.COV2.S vaccination and SARS-CoV-2 variants. The table came from immunoSEQ multiplex PCR; TCRdb's copy has only in-frame clones and leaves some out. The sample shows 360,000 or so clones, around nine tenths of them seen only once. Treatment of the sample: some 20 received Ad26.COV2.S at low or high dose, single or two shots; several received placebo; per-sample allocation not given. Collection of the samples took place on day 63 after the first injection of vaccine or placebo. The donor's status was that of an adult aged 18-55 years in Boston. Many counts were recorded for this clone. This TCR was sampled from a person between 18 and 65 years old who received the Ad26.COV2.S COVID-19 vaccine or a placebo. Specimen: peripheral blood, collected in a trial of Ad26.COV2.S vaccine versus placebo.

Written as DNA, the CDR3 is TGTGCCAGCTCACCCCGTACTTCCCAAGAGACCCAGTACTTC. Translation gives CASSPRTSQETQYF. The chain is built from TRBV18 and TRBJ2-5, with unresolved D. CDR3 length: 14 residues. V was cut by 3 bases and J by 1 base, with 9 bases left in between. The germline V gene encodes CDR1 KGHSH and CDR2 LQKENI.